The T cell receptor (beta chain) under discussion was sequenced for a study of blood T cell repertoires in COVID-19. Overall study context: Some COVID-19 samples were acute and others convalescent; all came from the United States, Italy and Spain. From T cells, B-cell-depleted T cells, or PBMCs came the material, which was cDNA or gDNA.

Trimming took 1 base from V and 6 from J, leaving 8 bases between them. Germline V gene data show CDR1 as SGHRS and CDR2 as YFSETQ. The CDR3 is 13 residues long. Original handling: By means of reference gene primer amplification, nucleated cell counts were estimated. Data came from immunoSEQ multiplex PCR; TCRdb stores just in-frame clones and leaves some out. V and J calls and clone size are given by that table; D and trimming were obtained from the DNA. Altogether around 190,000 clones are present, over 75% being singletons, with the ten largest covering roughly 12%. In this sample, this clone turned up a few times.

The rearrangement links TRBV5-1 to TRBJ2-1, with D unclear. Sequences were obtained from peripheral blood. The TCR originated in a woman aged 45 to 65 with acute or convalescent COVID-19. CDR3 DNA: TGCGCCAGCAGCTTGTCCACGGGCAATGAGCAGTTCTTC. Its translation: CASSLSTGNEQFF.